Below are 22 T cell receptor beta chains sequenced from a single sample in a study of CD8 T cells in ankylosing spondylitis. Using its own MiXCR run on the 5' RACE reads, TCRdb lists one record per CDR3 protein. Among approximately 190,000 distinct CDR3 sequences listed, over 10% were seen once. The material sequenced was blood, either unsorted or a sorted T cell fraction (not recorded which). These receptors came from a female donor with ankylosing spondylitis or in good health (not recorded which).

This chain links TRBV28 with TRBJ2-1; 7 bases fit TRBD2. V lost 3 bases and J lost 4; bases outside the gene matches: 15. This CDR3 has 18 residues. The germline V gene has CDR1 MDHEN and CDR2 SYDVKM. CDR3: CASSFLFSGEGVYNEQFF. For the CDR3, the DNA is TGTGCCAGCAGTTTTCTTTTTTCGGGGGAGGGAGTTTACAATGAGCAGTTCTTC.

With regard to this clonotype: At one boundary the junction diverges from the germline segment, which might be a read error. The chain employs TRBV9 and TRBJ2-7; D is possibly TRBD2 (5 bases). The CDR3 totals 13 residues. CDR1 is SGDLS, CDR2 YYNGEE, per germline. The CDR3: CASSVPPGIWLNF. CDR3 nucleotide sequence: TGTGCCAGCAGCGTCCCACCGGGGATCTGGCTGAACTTC.

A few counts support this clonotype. CDR3: CASSFRGGSLYEQYF. Written as DNA, the CDR3 is TGTGCCAGCAGCTTTAGGGGCGGGAGTCTTTACGAGCAGTACTTC. The V call is TRBV7-6, the J call TRBJ2-7; 7 positions match TRBD2. Germline loops: CDR1 SGHVS, CDR2 FNYEAQ. Trimming cost V 3 bases and J 4 bases; bases outside gene matches: 9. This CDR3 has 15 amino acids.

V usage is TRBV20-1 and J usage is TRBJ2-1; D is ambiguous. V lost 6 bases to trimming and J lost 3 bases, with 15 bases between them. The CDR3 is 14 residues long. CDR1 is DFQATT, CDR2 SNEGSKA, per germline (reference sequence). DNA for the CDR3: TGCAGTGCCCCACGCATAGATCACTACAATGAGCAGTTCTTC. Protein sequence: CSAPRIDHYNEQFF.

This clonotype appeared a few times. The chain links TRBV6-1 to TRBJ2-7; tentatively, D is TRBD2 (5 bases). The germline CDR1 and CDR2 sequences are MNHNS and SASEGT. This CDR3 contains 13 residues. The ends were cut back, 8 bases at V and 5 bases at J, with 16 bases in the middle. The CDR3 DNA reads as TGTGCCAGCCCGAACCTAGCATACAACGAGCAGTACTTC. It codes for CASPNLAYNEQYF.

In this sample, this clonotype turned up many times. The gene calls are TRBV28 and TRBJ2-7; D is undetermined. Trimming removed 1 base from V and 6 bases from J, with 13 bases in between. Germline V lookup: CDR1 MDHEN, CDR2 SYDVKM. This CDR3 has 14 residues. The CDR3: CASSLFRSRGEQYF. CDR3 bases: TGTGCCAGCAGTTTATTTAGATCCCGTGGCGAGCAGTACTTC.

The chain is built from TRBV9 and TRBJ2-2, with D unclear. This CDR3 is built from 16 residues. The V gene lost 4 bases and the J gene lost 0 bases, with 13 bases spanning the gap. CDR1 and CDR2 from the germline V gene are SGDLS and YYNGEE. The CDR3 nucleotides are TGTGCCAGCAGCCTTCTTGGGCAGACGAACACCGGGGAGCTGTTTTTT. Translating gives CASSLLGQTNTGELFF.

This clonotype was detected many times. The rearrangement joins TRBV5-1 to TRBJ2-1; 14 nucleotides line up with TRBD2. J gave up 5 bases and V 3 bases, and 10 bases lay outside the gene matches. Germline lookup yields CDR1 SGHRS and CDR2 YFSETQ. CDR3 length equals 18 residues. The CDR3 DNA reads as TGCGCCAGCAGCTCAGGACTAGCGGGAGGTCTTTTGAACAATGAGCAGTTCTTC. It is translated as CASSSGLAGGLLNNEQFF.

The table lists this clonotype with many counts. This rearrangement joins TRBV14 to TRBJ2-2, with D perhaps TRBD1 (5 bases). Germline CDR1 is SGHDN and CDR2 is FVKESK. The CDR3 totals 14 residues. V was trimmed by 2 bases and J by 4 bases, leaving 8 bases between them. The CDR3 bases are TGTGCCAGCAGCCAACAGGGTCTCACCGGGGAGCTGTTTTTT. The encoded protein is CASSQQGLTGELFF.

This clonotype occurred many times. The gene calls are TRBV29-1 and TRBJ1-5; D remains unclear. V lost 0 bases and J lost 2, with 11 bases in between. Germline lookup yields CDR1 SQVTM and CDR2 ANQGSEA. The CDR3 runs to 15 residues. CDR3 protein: CSVEDGEAGNQPQHF. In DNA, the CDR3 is TGCAGCGTTGAAGATGGGGAGGCGGGCAATCAGCCCCAGCATTTT.

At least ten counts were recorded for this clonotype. CDR3 coding DNA: TGTGCCAGCTCACCAAGTGACGAGCAGTACTTC. Amino acid sequence: CASSPSDEQYF. This sequence joins TRBV18 and TRBJ2-7, with unresolved D. V was cut by 2 bases and J by 5 bases, with 4 bases left in between. Germline V CDR1 and CDR2: KGHSH, LQKENI. This CDR3 is built from 11 residues.

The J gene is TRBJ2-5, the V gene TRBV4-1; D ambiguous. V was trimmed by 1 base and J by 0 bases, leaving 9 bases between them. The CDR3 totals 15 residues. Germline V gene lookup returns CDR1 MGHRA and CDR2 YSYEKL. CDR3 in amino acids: CASSQGWGNQETQYF. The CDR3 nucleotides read TGCGCCAGCAGCCAAGGGTGGGGAAACCAAGAGACCCAGTACTTC.

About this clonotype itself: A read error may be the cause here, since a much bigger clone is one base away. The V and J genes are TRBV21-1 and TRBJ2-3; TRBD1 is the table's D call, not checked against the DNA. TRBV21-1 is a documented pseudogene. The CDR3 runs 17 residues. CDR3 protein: CASSKDGGWWFPETQYF. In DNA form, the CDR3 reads TGTGCCAGCAGCAAAGATGGGGGGTGGTGGTTCCCAGAAACGCAGTATTTT.

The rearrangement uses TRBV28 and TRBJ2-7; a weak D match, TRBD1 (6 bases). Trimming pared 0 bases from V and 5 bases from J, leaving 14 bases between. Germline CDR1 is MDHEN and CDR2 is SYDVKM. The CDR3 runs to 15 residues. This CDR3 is CASSLWAHRDNEQYF. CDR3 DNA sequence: TGTGCCAGCAGTTTATGGGCCCATAGGGACAACGAGCAGTACTTC.

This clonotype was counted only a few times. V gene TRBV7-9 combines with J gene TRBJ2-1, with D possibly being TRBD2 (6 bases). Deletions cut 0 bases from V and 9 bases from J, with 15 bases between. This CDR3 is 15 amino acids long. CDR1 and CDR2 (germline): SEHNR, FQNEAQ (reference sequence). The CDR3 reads CASSLATSSAGEQFF. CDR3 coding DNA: TGTGCCAGCAGCTTAGCGACATCTAGCGCCGGTGAGCAGTTCTTC.

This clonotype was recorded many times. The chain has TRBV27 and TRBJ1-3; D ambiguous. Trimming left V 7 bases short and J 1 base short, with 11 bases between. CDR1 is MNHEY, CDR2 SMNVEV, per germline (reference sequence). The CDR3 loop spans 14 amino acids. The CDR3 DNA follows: TGTGCCAGCACCTCCTTCGGTTCTGGAAACACCATATATTTT. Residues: CASTSFGSGNTIYF.

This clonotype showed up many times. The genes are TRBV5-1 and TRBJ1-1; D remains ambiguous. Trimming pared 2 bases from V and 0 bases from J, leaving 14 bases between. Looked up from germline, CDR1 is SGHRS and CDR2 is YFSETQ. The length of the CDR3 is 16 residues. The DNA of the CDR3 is TGCGCCAGCAGCTTCCTAAGTGGCCGTATGAACACTGAAGCTTTCTTT. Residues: CASSFLSGRMNTEAFF.

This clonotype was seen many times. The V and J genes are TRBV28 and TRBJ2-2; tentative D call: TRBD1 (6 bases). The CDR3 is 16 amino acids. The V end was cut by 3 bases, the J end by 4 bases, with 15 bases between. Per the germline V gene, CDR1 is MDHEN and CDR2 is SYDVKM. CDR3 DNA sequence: TGTGCCAGCAGTTTGGACAGCCTTCCAATCACCGGGGAGCTGTTTTTT. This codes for CASSLDSLPITGELFF.

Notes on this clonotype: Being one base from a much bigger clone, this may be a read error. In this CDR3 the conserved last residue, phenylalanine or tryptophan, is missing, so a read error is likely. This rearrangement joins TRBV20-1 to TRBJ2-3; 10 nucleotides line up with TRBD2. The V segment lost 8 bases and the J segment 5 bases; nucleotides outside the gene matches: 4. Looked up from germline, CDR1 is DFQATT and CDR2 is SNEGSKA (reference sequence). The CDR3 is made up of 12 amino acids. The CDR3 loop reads CSTGLAVDTQYY. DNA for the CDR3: TGCAGTACCGGACTAGCGGTAGATACGCAGTATTAT.

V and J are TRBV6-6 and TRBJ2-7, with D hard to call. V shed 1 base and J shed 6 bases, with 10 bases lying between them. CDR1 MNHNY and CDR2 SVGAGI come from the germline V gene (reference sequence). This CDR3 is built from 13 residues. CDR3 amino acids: CASSYLPASEQYF. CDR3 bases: TGTGCCAGCAGTTACTTACCGGCGAGCGAGCAGTACTTC.

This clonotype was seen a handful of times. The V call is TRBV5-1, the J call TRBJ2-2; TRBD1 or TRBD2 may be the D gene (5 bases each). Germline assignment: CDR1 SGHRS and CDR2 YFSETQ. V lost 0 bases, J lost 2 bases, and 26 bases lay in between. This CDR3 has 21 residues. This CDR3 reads CASSLEGWGSWDPGNTGELFF. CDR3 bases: TGCGCCAGCAGCTTGGAAGGATGGGGATCATGGGACCCGGGAAACACCGGGGAGCTGTTTTTT.

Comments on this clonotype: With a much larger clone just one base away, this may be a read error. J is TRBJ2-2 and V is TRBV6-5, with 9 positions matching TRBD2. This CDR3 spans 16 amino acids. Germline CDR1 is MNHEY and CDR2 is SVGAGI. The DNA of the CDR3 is TGTGCCTGCAGTTTCTCTAGCGGGACCAACACCGGGGAGCTGTTTTTT. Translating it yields CACSFSSGTNTGELFF.